Listed here is a single T cell receptor (beta chain). Antigen specificity is unknown. Generated by immunoSEQ multiplex PCR, the TCRdb table keeps only in-frame clones and is missing some. The table records tens of thousands of clones, approximately 82% of them present only once. Before sequencing, viral peptide pools were used by the ViraFEST assay to expand antigen-specific CD4+ T cells. It was after roughly ten days of culture that CD4+ T cells were isolated. Two doses of BNT162b2 or mRNA-1273 vaccine were administered to participants. Vaccinees lacked prior SARS-CoV-2 infection and tested negative for nucleocapsid antibodies. Half of the medium was exchanged for IL-2 medium on both days 3 and 7. This specimen belongs to a study of vaccination effects on CD4 cells after COVID-19. Study-level background: Post-vaccine draws lagged the second dose by a median of 72 days. Overall study findings and caveats: Among infection- and vaccine-induced clones, marked clonal contraction occurred late after vaccination.

Germline CDR1 is MNHEY and CDR2 is SVGAGI. This CDR3 spans 15 amino acids. Trimming removed 6 bases at V and 0 bases at J, with 11 bases between. The gene calls are TRBV6-5 and TRBJ1-4; no reliable D call. The clonotype originates from a human donor who received a COVID-19 vaccine. Some clones in this sample may be carry-over from other donors' samples. Sequencing was performed on CD4+ T cells from PBMCs cultured with HCoV-NL63 spike peptides, taken after COVID-19 vaccination. This CDR3 is CASRLPVATNEKLFF. DNA of the CDR3: TGTGCCAGCAGGCTACCAGTTGCAACTAATGAAAAACTGTTTTTT.